These T cell receptor beta chains were read from a single sample in a study of blood T cell repertoires in COVID-19. Clones were read by immunoSEQ multiplex PCR, and TCRdb kept only the in-frame ones, dropping some. The data hold roughly 230,000 clones, with 90% observed a single time. Sequenced sample: peripheral blood. All receptors derive from a woman aged 55-69 years with COVID-19, enrolled during active disease. Both conserved end residues are part of each CDR3. The order of the fields is clone size, D gene, V gene, J gene, CDR3 protein, CDR3 DNA. D genes are given only for firm matches. Some rows mark clone size as missing; the rest say once, few, many or name a class of expanded clone.

clone_size: NA; d_call: NA; v_call: TRBV2; j_call: TRBJ1-1; cdr3_aa: CASSAQGTEAFF; cdr3_nt: TGTGCCAGCAGCGCACAGGGCACTGAAGCTTTCTTT
clone_size: NA; d_call: TRBD1; v_call: TRBV7-9; j_call: TRBJ1-1; cdr3_aa: CASAYPRTGETEAFF; cdr3_nt: TGTGCCAGCGCCTATCCGAGAACAGGGGAGACTGAAGCTTTCTTT
clone_size: NA; d_call: TRBD1; v_call: TRBV3-1/TRBV3-2; j_call: TRBJ1-3; cdr3_aa: CASSHLTGLGNTIYF; cdr3_nt: TGTGCCAGCAGCCATTTGACAGGGCTCGGAAACACCATATATTTT
clone_size: NA; d_call: NA; v_call: TRBV5-4; j_call: TRBJ1-1; cdr3_aa: CASSATGTSRSAFF; cdr3_nt: TGTGCCAGCAGCGCCACCGGGACATCTCGTTCAGCTTTCTTT
clone_size: NA; d_call: NA; v_call: TRBV12-3/TRBV12-4; j_call: TRBJ2-7; cdr3_aa: CASSSGSPYEQYF; cdr3_nt: TGTGCCAGCAGTTCAGGGTCCCCCTACGAGCAGTACTTC
clone_size: NA; d_call: NA; v_call: TRBV6-5; j_call: TRBJ1-4; cdr3_aa: CASSYSWGGGNEKLFF; cdr3_nt: TGTGCCAGCAGTTACTCGTGGGGAGGGGGTAATGAAAAACTGTTTTTT
clone_size: few; d_call: NA; v_call: TRBV5-1; j_call: TRBJ2-4; cdr3_aa: CASSPDRAKNIQYF; cdr3_nt: TGCGCCAGCAGCCCGGACAGAGCCAAAAACATTCAGTACTTC
clone_size: NA; d_call: TRBD1; v_call: TRBV6-2/TRBV6-3; j_call: TRBJ1-5; cdr3_aa: CASSFRWTGVNQPQHF; cdr3_nt: TGTGCCAGCAGTTTCAGATGGACAGGGGTCAATCAGCCCCAGCATTTT
clone_size: NA; d_call: NA; v_call: TRBV12-3/TRBV12-4; j_call: TRBJ1-1; cdr3_aa: CASSLAAGSEAFF; cdr3_nt: TGTGCCAGCAGTTTGGCGGCAGGGTCTGAAGCTTTCTTT
clone_size: few; d_call: NA; v_call: TRBV5-6; j_call: TRBJ1-5; cdr3_aa: CASSRGVYSNQPQHF; cdr3_nt: TGTGCCAGCAGCCGGGGGGTGTATAGCAATCAGCCCCAGCATTTT
clone_size: NA; d_call: TRBD1; v_call: TRBV5-1; j_call: TRBJ2-7; cdr3_aa: CASSVSRDRVGSSYEQYF; cdr3_nt: TGCGCCAGCAGCGTAAGCCGGGACAGGGTGGGAAGCTCCTACGAGCAGTACTTC
clone_size: NA; d_call: TRBD1; v_call: TRBV6-5; j_call: TRBJ1-2; cdr3_aa: CASGRTGEEVKGYTF; cdr3_nt: TGTGCCAGCGGAAGAACAGGGGAGGAGGTAAAAGGCTACACCTTC
clone_size: NA; d_call: TRBD1; v_call: TRBV5-6; j_call: TRBJ1-2; cdr3_aa: CASSTIRQGAPFANYGYTF; cdr3_nt: TGTGCCAGCAGCACCATAAGACAGGGAGCGCCCTTCGCTAACTATGGCTACACCTTC
clone_size: NA; d_call: TRBD1; v_call: TRBV5-1; j_call: TRBJ1-2; cdr3_aa: CASSQSTLRGQGGGYTF; cdr3_nt: TGCGCCAGCAGCCAGTCGACGCTGAGGGGACAGGGCGGCGGCTACACCTTC
clone_size: NA; d_call: NA; v_call: TRBV3-1/TRBV3-2; j_call: TRBJ2-7; cdr3_aa: CASSQGVVYEQYF; cdr3_nt: TGTGCCAGCAGCCAAGGAGTGGTCTACGAGCAGTACTTC
clone_size: NA; d_call: TRBD2; v_call: TRBV5-8; j_call: TRBJ2-1; cdr3_aa: CASSLGTSGANEQFF; cdr3_nt: TGTGCCAGCAGCTTAGGGACTAGCGGGGCCAATGAGCAGTTCTTC
clone_size: NA; d_call: NA; v_call: TRBV7-2; j_call: TRBJ1-1; cdr3_aa: CASSPQGRGMNTEAFF; cdr3_nt: TGTGCCAGCAGCCCCCAAGGCAGGGGTATGAACACTGAAGCTTTCTTT
clone_size: NA; d_call: NA; v_call: TRBV5-1; j_call: TRBJ2-3; cdr3_aa: CASSAEYSTDTQYF; cdr3_nt: TGCGCCAGCAGCGCGGAATATAGCACAGATACGCAGTATTTT
clone_size: NA; d_call: NA; v_call: TRBV11-1; j_call: TRBJ1-1; cdr3_aa: CASSQAWGGEAFF; cdr3_nt: TGTGCCAGCAGCCAAGCTTGGGGAGGTGAAGCTTTCTTT
clone_size: NA; d_call: TRBD2; v_call: TRBV4-3; j_call: TRBJ2-1; cdr3_aa: CASSQVREAWGSDNEQFF; cdr3_nt: TGCGCCAGCAGCCAAGTGCGGGAGGCGTGGGGTAGTGACAATGAGCAGTTCTTC
clone_size: NA; d_call: TRBD1; v_call: TRBV13; j_call: TRBJ2-7; cdr3_aa: CASSSQGERVEQYF; cdr3_nt: TGTGCCAGCAGCTCTCAGGGGGAACGGGTCGAGCAGTACTTC
clone_size: NA; d_call: NA; v_call: TRBV19; j_call: TRBJ1-1; cdr3_aa: CASSIGPQEWVRTEAFF; cdr3_nt: TGTGCCAGTAGTATTGGCCCCCAGGAATGGGTTCGCACTGAAGCTTTCTTT
clone_size: NA; d_call: TRBD1; v_call: TRBV10-3; j_call: TRBJ1-3; cdr3_aa: CAISERTGRSGNTIYF; cdr3_nt: TGTGCCATCAGTGAGAGGACAGGTCGGAGTGGAAACACCATATATTTT
clone_size: once; d_call: NA; v_call: TRBV6-2/TRBV6-3; j_call: TRBJ1-2; cdr3_aa: CASSWTENYGYTF; cdr3_nt: TGTGCCAGCAGTTGGACAGAGAACTATGGCTACACCTTC
clone_size: NA; d_call: NA; v_call: TRBV7-8; j_call: TRBJ1-1; cdr3_aa: CASSRTRNTEAFF; cdr3_nt: TGTGCCAGCAGCCGGACACGGAACACTGAAGCTTTCTTT
clone_size: NA; d_call: NA; v_call: TRBV19; j_call: TRBJ1-1; cdr3_aa: CASSSVDTEAFF; cdr3_nt: TGTGCCAGTAGTTCCGTTGACACTGAAGCTTTCTTT
clone_size: NA; d_call: NA; v_call: TRBV6-6; j_call: TRBJ1-5; cdr3_aa: CASSYSVTANQPQHF; cdr3_nt: TGTGCCAGCAGTTACTCGGTGACAGCAAATCAGCCCCAGCATTTT
clone_size: NA; d_call: TRBD1; v_call: TRBV5-5; j_call: TRBJ1-2; cdr3_aa: CASSRRWGTGNGYTF; cdr3_nt: TGTGCCAGCAGCCGCCGGTGGGGGACAGGGAATGGCTACACCTTC
clone_size: NA; d_call: NA; v_call: TRBV7-7; j_call: TRBJ2-1; cdr3_aa: CASSLAFAGGEQFF; cdr3_nt: TGTGCCAGCAGCCTCGCCTTCGCGGGTGGGGAGCAGTTCTTC
clone_size: NA; d_call: NA; v_call: TRBV5-4; j_call: TRBJ1-1; cdr3_aa: CASSLSTDTEAFF; cdr3_nt: TGTGCCAGCAGCTTGAGTACAGACACTGAAGCTTTCTTT
clone_size: NA; d_call: NA; v_call: TRBV4-1; j_call: TRBJ1-2; cdr3_aa: CASSQDLLQGEAYGYTF; cdr3_nt: TGCGCCAGCAGCCAAGATCTGCTACAGGGAGAAGCCTATGGCTACACCTTC
clone_size: NA; d_call: NA; v_call: TRBV4-3; j_call: TRBJ1-6; cdr3_aa: CASSQGSAFNSPLHF; cdr3_nt: TGCGCCAGCAGTCAGGGTTCGGCATTTAATTCACCCCTCCACTTT
clone_size: NA; d_call: NA; v_call: TRBV6-1; j_call: TRBJ1-5; cdr3_aa: CASSEGGHQPQHF; cdr3_nt: TGTGCCAGCAGTGAAGGGGGGCATCAGCCCCAGCATTTT
clone_size: NA; d_call: NA; v_call: TRBV10-3; j_call: TRBJ1-1; cdr3_aa: CAISESNSRGEAFF; cdr3_nt: TGTGCCATCAGTGAGTCGAACAGCAGGGGTGAAGCTTTCTTT
clone_size: NA; d_call: NA; v_call: TRBV6-1; j_call: TRBJ1-4; cdr3_aa: CASSESIPNEKLFF; cdr3_nt: TGTGCCAGCAGTGAATCTATCCCAAATGAAAAACTGTTTTTT
clone_size: NA; d_call: TRBD1; v_call: TRBV4-2; j_call: TRBJ1-2; cdr3_aa: CASSQVGQGFGYTF; cdr3_nt: TGTGCCAGCAGCCAAGTGGGACAGGGTTTTGGCTACACCTTC
clone_size: NA; d_call: NA; v_call: TRBV12-3/TRBV12-4; j_call: TRBJ1-5; cdr3_aa: CASSFEVTQPQHF; cdr3_nt: TGTGCCAGCAGTTTTGAGGTGACTCAGCCCCAGCATTTT
clone_size: NA; d_call: TRBD1; v_call: TRBV27; j_call: TRBJ1-1; cdr3_aa: CASEIPGQGETEAFF; cdr3_nt: TGTGCCAGTGAGATCCCGGGACAGGGGGAGACTGAAGCTTTCTTT
clone_size: NA; d_call: TRBD2; v_call: TRBV7-2; j_call: TRBJ2-2; cdr3_aa: CASSHRTSGVYTGELFF; cdr3_nt: TGTGCCAGCAGCCACCGGACTAGCGGGGTGTACACCGGGGAGCTGTTTTTT
clone_size: once; d_call: NA; v_call: TRBV9; j_call: TRBJ1-3; cdr3_aa: CASSVQGAGNTIYF; cdr3_nt: TGTGCCAGCAGCGTTCAGGGTGCTGGAAACACCATATATTTT
clone_size: NA; d_call: NA; v_call: TRBV5-1; j_call: TRBJ2-3; cdr3_aa: CASSLAGASTDTQYF; cdr3_nt: TGCGCCAGCAGCCTTGCAGGGGCTAGCACAGATACGCAGTATTTT
clone_size: NA; d_call: NA; v_call: TRBV24-1; j_call: TRBJ1-2; cdr3_aa: CATSDPGINYGYTF; cdr3_nt: TGTGCCACCAGTGACCCGGGGATTAACTATGGCTACACCTTC
clone_size: NA; d_call: TRBD1; v_call: TRBV4-3; j_call: TRBJ1-6; cdr3_aa: CASSQDSTGIISPLHF; cdr3_nt: TGCGCCAGCAGCCAAGATTCGACAGGGATCATCTCACCCCTCCACTTT
clone_size: NA; d_call: NA; v_call: TRBV7-8; j_call: TRBJ2-5; cdr3_aa: CASSKRDQETQYF; cdr3_nt: TGTGCCAGCAGCAAACGGGACCAAGAGACCCAGTACTTC